The clone carrying this T cell receptor (beta chain) was seen only once. The data stem from a study of blood T cell repertoires in COVID-19. The method was immunoSEQ multiplex PCR; TCRdb's version includes in-frame clones alone and lacks a portion of them. The sample shows a few hundred thousand clones, approximately 90% of them seen only once. Germline assignment: CDR1 SGHTA and CDR2 FQGNSA. The CDR3 is 17 residues long. V lost 5 bases, J lost 0 bases, and 10 bases stayed unmatched. The receptor's source is a woman in her fifties or sixties who had recovered from COVID-19. Sample: peripheral blood. V usage is TRBV7-2 and J usage is TRBJ2-1; 7 bases match TRBD1. CDR3 sequence: CASSRRARDSSYNEQFF. The CDR3 bases are TGTGCCAGCAGCCGTCGCGCCCGGGACAGCTCCTACAATGAGCAGTTCTTC.